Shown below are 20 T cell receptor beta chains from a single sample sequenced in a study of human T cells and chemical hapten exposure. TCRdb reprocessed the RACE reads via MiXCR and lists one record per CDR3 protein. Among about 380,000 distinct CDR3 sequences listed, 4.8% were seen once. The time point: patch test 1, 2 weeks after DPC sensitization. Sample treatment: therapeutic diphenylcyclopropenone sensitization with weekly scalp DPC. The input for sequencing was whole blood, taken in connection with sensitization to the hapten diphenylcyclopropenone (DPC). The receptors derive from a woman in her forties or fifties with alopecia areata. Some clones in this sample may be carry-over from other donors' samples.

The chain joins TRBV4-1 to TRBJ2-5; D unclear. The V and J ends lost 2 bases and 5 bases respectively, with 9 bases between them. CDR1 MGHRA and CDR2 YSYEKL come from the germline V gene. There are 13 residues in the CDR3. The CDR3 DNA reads TGCGCCAGCAGCCAAATTCTCGGGGAGACCCAGTACTTC. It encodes CASSQILGETQYF.

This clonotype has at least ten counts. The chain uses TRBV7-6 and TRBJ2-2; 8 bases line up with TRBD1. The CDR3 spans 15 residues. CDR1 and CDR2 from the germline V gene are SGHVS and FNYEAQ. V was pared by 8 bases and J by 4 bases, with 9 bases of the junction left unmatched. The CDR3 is CASRDVTGGTGELFF. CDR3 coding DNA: TGTGCCAGCCGTGACGTAACAGGGGGCACCGGGGAGCTGTTTTTT. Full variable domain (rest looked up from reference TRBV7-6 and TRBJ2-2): GAGVSQSPRYKVTKRGQDVALRCDPISGHVSLYWYRQALGQGPEFLTYFNYEAQQDKSGLPNDRFSAERPEGSISTLTIQRTEQRDSAMYRCASRDVTGGTGELFFGEGSRLTVL.

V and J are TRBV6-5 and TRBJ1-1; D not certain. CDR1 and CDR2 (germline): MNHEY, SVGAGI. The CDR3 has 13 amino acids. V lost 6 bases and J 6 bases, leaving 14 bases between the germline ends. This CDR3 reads CASRTNSRAEAFF. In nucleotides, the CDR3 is TGTGCCAGCAGAACTAACTCCAGAGCTGAAGCTTTCTTT.

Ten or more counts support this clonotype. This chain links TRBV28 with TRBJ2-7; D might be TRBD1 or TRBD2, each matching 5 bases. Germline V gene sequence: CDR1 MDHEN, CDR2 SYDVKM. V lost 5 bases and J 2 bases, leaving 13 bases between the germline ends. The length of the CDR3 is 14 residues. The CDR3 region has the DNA TGTGCCAGCAGTCCAAGGGACGGTACCTACGAGCAGTACTTC. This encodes CASSPRDGTYEQYF.

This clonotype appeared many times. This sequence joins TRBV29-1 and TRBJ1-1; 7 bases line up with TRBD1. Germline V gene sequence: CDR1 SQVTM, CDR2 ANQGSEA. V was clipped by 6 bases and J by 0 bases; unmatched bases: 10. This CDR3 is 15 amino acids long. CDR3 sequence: CSVDRESRVNTEAFF. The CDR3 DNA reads TGCAGCGTCGACAGGGAGTCAAGAGTGAACACTGAAGCTTTCTTT.

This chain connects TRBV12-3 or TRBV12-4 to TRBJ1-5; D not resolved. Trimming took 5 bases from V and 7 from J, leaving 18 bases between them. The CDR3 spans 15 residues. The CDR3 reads CASSNSFSTSQPQHF. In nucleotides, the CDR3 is TGTGCCAGCAGTAACAGTTTCTCCACGAGCCAGCCCCAGCATTTT.

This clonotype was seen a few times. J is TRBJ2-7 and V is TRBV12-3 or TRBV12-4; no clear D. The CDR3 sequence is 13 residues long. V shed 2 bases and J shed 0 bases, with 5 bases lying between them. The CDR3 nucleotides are TGTGCCAGCAGTTTACACAACTCCTACGAGCAGTACTTC. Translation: CASSLHNSYEQYF.

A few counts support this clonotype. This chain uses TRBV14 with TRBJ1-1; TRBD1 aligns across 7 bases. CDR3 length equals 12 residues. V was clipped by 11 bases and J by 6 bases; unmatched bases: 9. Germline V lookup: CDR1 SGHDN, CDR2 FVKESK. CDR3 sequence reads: CARRFRGAEAFF. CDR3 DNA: TGTGCCCGGAGGTTCAGGGGGGCTGAAGCTTTCTTT.

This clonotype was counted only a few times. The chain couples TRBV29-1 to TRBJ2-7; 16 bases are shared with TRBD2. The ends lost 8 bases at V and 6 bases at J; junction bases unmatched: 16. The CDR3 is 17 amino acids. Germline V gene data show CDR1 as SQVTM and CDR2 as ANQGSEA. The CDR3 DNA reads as TGCAGCACCGCGAGCGGGACTAGCGGGAGGGGGTTGTCCGAGCAGTACTTC. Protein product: CSTASGTSGRGLSEQYF.

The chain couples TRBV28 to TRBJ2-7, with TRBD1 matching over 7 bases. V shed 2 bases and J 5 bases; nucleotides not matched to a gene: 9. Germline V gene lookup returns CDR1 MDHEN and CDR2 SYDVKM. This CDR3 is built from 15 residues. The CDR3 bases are TGTGCCAGCAGTTTAATGACAGGGCGAGCTAACGAGCAGTACTTC. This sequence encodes CASSLMTGRANEQYF. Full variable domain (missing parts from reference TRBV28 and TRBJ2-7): DVKVTQSSRYLVKRTGEKVFLECVQDMDHENMFWYRQDPGLGLRLIYFSYDVKMKEKGDIPEGYSVSREKKERFSLILESASTNQTSMYLCASSLMTGRANEQYFGPGTRLTVT.

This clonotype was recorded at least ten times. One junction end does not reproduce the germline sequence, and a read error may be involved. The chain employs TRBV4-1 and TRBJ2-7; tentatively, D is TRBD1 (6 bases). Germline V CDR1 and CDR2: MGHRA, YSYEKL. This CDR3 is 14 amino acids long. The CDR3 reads CASSQGRGSYEQYF. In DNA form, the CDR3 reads TGTGCCAGCAGCCAAGGCAGGGGTTCCTACGAGCAGTACTTC.

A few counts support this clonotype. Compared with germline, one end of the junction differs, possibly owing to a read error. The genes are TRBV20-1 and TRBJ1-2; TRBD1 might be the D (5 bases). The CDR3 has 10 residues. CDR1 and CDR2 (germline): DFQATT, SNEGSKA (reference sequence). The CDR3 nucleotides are TGCAGTGCTAGAGAAATTGACAGAGTATTC. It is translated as CSAREIDRVF.

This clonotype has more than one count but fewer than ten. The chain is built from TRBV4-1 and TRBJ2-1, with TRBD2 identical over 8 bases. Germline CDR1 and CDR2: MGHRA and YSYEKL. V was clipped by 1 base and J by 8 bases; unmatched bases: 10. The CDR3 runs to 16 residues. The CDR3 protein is CASSQGTSGSTDEQFF. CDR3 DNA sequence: TGCGCCAGCAGCCAAGGGACCAGCGGGAGTACGGATGAGCAGTTCTTC.

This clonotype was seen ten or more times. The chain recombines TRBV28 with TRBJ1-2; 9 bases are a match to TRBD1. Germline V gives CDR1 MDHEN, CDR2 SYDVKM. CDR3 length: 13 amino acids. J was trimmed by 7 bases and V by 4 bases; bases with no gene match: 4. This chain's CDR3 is CASSSGTGFGYTF. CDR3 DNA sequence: TGTGCCAGCAGTTCCGGGACAGGGTTTGGCTACACCTTC.

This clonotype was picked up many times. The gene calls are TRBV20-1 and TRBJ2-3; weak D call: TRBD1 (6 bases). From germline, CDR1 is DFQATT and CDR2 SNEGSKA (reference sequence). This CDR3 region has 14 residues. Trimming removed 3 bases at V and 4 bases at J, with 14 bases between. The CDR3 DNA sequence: TGCAGTGCTAGTAGGTCACCAGGGGCAGATACGCAGTATTTT. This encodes CSASRSPGADTQYF.

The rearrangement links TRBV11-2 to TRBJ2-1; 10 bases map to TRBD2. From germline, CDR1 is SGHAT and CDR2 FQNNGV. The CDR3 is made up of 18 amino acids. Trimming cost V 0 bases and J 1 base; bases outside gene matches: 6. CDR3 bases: TGTGCCAGCAGCTTAGAAAGCGGGGGGGCCGAGTCCTACAATGAGCAGTTCTTC. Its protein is CASSLESGGAESYNEQFF.

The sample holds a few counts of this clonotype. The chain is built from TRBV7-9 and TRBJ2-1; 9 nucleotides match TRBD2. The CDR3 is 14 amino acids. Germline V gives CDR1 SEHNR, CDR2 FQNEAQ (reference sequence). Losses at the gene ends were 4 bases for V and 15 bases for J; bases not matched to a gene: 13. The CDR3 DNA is TGTGCCAGCAGCTCTCTGCGGGGGGGCCGTTTGCCGTTCTTC. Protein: CASSSLRGGRLPFF.

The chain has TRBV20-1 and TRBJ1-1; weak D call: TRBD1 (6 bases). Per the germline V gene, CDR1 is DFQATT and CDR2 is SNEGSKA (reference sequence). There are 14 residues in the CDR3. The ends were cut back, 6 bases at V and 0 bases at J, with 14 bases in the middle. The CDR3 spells CSARRTDMNTEAFF. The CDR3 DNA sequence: TGCAGTGCCCGACGGACAGACATGAACACTGAAGCTTTCTTT.

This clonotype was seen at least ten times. For the CDR3, the DNA is TGTGCCAGTAGTATTTACGGGACAGGGAGCACAGATACGCAGTATTTT. It specifies CASSIYGTGSTDTQYF. The chain couples TRBV19 to TRBJ2-3; 9 positions agree with TRBD1. With V trimmed by 3 bases and J by 0 bases, 4 bases remained unmatched. Germline V gene lookup returns CDR1 LNHDA and CDR2 SQIVND (reference sequence). This CDR3 contains 16 residues. Together with reference TRBV19 and TRBJ2-3, the CDR3 gives the full variable domain: DGGITQSPKYLFRKEGQNVTLSCEQNLNHDAMYWYRQDPGQGLRLIYYSQIVNDFQKGDIAEGYSVSREKKESFPLTVTSAQKNPTAFYLCASSIYGTGSTDTQYFGPGTRLTVL.

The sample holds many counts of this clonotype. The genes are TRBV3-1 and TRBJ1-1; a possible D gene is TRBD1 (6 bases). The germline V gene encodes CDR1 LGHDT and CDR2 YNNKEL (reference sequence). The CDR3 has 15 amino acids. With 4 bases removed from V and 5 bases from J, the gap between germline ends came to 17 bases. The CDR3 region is CASSPSGVRGTEAFF. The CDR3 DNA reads TGTGCCAGCAGCCCCTCGGGGGTCAGGGGAACTGAAGCTTTCTTT.